Sequencing of this T cell receptor (beta chain) was carried out in a study of blood T cell repertoires in COVID-19. Across the whole study: Sites across the United States, Italy and Spain contributed samples from acute and convalescent COVID-19. The cDNA or gDNA used as material had been derived from T cells, B-cell-depleted T cells, or PBMCs.

How the authors handled the data: From reference gene primer amplification, estimates of nucleated cell counts were derived. Assay used: immunoSEQ multiplex PCR; TCRdb lists only in-frame clones, some missing. For V, J and clone size, that table is used; D and trimming come from the DNA. This table holds about 96,000 clones, roughly 84% found once. V lost 1 base and J lost 8; bases outside the gene matches: 5. Germline CDR1 is SGHNT and CDR2 is YENEEA. CDR3 length equals 15 residues. The sequence came from a woman aged 60-70 years with acute or convalescent COVID-19. The V gene is TRBV11-3, the J gene TRBJ2-1; the match to TRBD2 covers 10 bases. Sequenced material: peripheral blood. CDR3 bases: TGTGCCAGCAGCTTAGGAGCTAGCGGGGGTGATGAGCAGTTCTTC. Amino acids: CASSLGASGGDEQFF. Filled out from reference TRBV11-3 and TRBJ2-1, the complete variable domain reads EAGVVQSPRYKIIEKKQPVAFWCNPISGHNTLYWYLQNLGQGPELLIRYENEEAVDDSQLPKDRFSAERLKGVDSTLKIQPAELGDSAVYLCASSLGASGGDEQFFGPGTRLTVL.